These T cell receptor beta chains were read from a single sample in a study of Graves' ophthalmopathy and Graves' hyperthyroidism. TCRdb passed the multiplex PCR reads through MiXCR, listing each CDR3 protein once. The sample records approximately 700,000 distinct CDR3 sequences, roughly 41% being singletons. The source material was peripheral blood. The receptors shown here come from an adult man with Graves' ophthalmopathy. CDR3s include the opening cysteine and the closing phenylalanine or tryptophan. A D gene is named only where the DNA matches it firmly. For some rows the clone size is stated as once, few or many, or as a class when expanded; others skip it.

TRBV20-1,.,few,TRBJ1-2,TGCAGTGCTAGTTGGGCCCGATATGGCTACACCTTC,CSASWARYGYTF
TRBV7-2,.,many,TRBJ1-1,TGTGCCAGCAGCTTAGATAAATGGGCGGAAGCTTTCTTT,CASSLDKWAEAFF
TRBV6-5,.,.,TRBJ2-5,TGTGCCAGCAGTCCCCGATCGATCCAGGGACAAGAGACCCAGTACTTC,CASSPRSIQGQETQYF
TRBV25-1,.,few,TRBJ1-2,TGTGCCAGCAGTTCGATCTCCAGATCCCTGGGGGGCTACACCTTC,CASSSISRSLGGYTF
TRBV24-1,.,many,TRBJ2-5,TGTGCCACCAGTGACTGGGACTTCAAGACCCAGTACTTC,CATSDWDFKTQYF
TRBV7-9,.,.,TRBJ1-1,TGTGCCACCAGCTTAGTTTCAGGGAACACTGAAGCTTTCTTT,CATSLVSGNTEAFF
TRBV10-3,TRBD1,once,TRBJ1-1,TGTGCCATCAGTGAGTCGCAGGGGGGCACTGAAGCTTTCTTT,CAISESQGGTEAFF
TRBV5-1,TRBD1,many,TRBJ2-5,TGCGCCAGCAGTTCGGGACAGCTCCAAGAGACCCAGTACTTC,CASSSGQLQETQYF
TRBV12-3/TRBV12-4,TRBD1,.,TRBJ2-7,TGTGCCAGCAGTGGACAGGGATCCACCTACTACGAGCAGTACTTC,CASSGQGSTYYEQYF
TRBV5-6,TRBD1,.,TRBJ1-5,TGTGCCAGCAGCGGCGGACAGGGCAATCAGCCCCAGCATTTT,CASSGGQGNQPQHF
TRBV2,.,few,TRBJ2-5,TGTGCCAGCAGCCAGACAGAGGGACTGTCGGAGACCCAGTACTTC,CASSQTEGLSETQYF
TRBV20-1,TRBD1,many,TRBJ1-6,TGCAGTGCTAGAAGGCCGACAGGGGGCAATTCACCCCTCCACTTT,CSARRPTGGNSPLHF
TRBV7-2,.,few,TRBJ2-7,TGTGCCAGCAGCTGGGGAACTATCGGCAGCTCCTACGAGCAGTACTTC,CASSWGTIGSSYEQYF
TRBV25-1,.,.,TRBJ2-5,TGTGCCAGCAGTTGGCAGGACCAAGAGACCCAGTACTTC,CASSWQDQETQYF
TRBV20-1,.,many,TRBJ1-1,TGCAGGGCCGGGACTCAAGCTGAAGCTTTCTTT,CRAGTQAEAFF
TRBV3-1,.,few,TRBJ2-5,TGTGCCAGCAGCCAAGCTAGACAAGAGACCCAGTACTTC,CASSQARQETQYF
TRBV25-1,.,.,TRBJ1-3,TGTGCCAGCAGCCAAGATTTTGCGGGAAACACCATATATTTT,CASSQDFAGNTIYF
TRBV19,TRBD1,.,TRBJ2-5,TGTGCCAGTAGTAAGGGACAGGGGCCCCAAGAGACCCAGTACTTC,CASSKGQGPQETQYF
TRBV10-3,TRBD2,.,TRBJ2-1,TGTGCCATCAGGAGACTAGCGGGGGGGCCCGTTGAGCAGTTCTTC,CAIRRLAGGPVEQFF
TRBV6-1,TRBD1,.,TRBJ1-2,TGTGCCATCAGTGAGTCGGGGACAGGGATTTTCAACACCTTC,CAISESGTGIFNTF
TRBV6-5,.,few,TRBJ2-6,TGTGCCAGCGGTGCCCCTGGGAAATCTGGGGCCAACGTCCTGACTTTC,CASGAPGKSGANVLTF
TRBV7-2,TRBD2,once,TRBJ2-7,TGTGCCAGCAGCAGCTCCGGGACTAGCGGTGAGCAGTACTTC,CASSSSGTSGEQYF
TRBV28,.,few,TRBJ2-5,TGTGCCAGCAGTTTAAGGCCGACGGACTGCCAAGAGACCCAGTACTTC,CASSLRPTDCQETQYF
TRBV24-1,TRBD2,few,TRBJ2-7,TGTGCCACCAGTGACGCTAGCGGGCCCTACGAGCAGTACTTC,CATSDASGPYEQYF
TRBV6-5,TRBD1,few,TRBJ1-6,TGTGCCAGCTCACCAGAGACAGGGGGTAATTCACCCCTCCACTTT,CASSPETGGNSPLHF
TRBV19,.,many,TRBJ1-5,TGTGCCAGTAGTTCAATGACGGGTAGGCAGCCCCAGCATTTT,CASSSMTGRQPQHF
TRBV2,TRBD2,.,TRBJ2-7,TGTGCCAGCAGTGAGAGCGGGAAGAGCGAGCAGTACTTC,CASSESGKSEQYF
TRBV28,.,.,TRBJ1-3,TGTGCCAGCAGCCAGTCAAACACCATATATTTT,CASSQSNTIYF
TRBV6-5,.,.,TRBJ2-7,TGTCCCGGTGGACGGCAAAGCTACGAGCAGTACTTC,CPGGRQSYEQYF
TRBV7-9,.,.,TRBJ2-3,TGTGCCAGCAGCTTAGAGCGGGCAGTAGGCACAGATACGCAGTATTTT,CASSLERAVGTDTQYF
TRBV20-1,.,.,TRBJ2-5,TGCAGTGTTAGCCCCGACAGCCAAGAGACCCAGTACTTC,CSVSPDSQETQYF
TRBV5-1,.,few,TRBJ2-5,TGCGCCAGCAGCTGGACTCAGGGCCGGGGGACCCAGTACTTC,CASSWTQGRGTQYF
TRBV9,.,many,TRBJ1-1,TGTGCCAGCAGCCCCCACACTGAAGCTTTCTTT,CASSPHTEAFF
TRBV2,.,few,TRBJ1-5,TGTGCCAGCAGTTGGAGCAGCAATCAGCCCCAGCATTTT,CASSWSSNQPQHF
TRBV20-1,TRBD1,few,TRBJ2-7,TGCAGTGCTAGACAGGGGGCGGAGGAGCAGTACTTC,CSARQGAEEQYF
TRBV24-1,TRBD1,many,TRBJ2-7,TGTGCCACCAGTGATGGGACAGGGCGCTCCTACGAGCAGTACTTC,CATSDGTGRSYEQYF
TRBV10-1,TRBD1,.,TRBJ1-1,TGCGCCAGCAGTGATAGGCAGGGGGCTTTAGGCACTGAAGCTTTCTTT,CASSDRQGALGTEAFF
TRBV10-2,TRBD1,.,TRBJ2-7,TGCGCCAGCAGTGAGCTGAGGGGGCGCATATACGAGCAGTACTTC,CASSELRGRIYEQYF
TRBV10-3,TRBD1,.,TRBJ1-5,TGTGCCAGCAGTTACGCATACAGGGGAGATCAGCCCCAGCATTTT,CASSYAYRGDQPQHF
TRBV19,.,many,TRBJ1-5,TGTGCCAGCGGCCCCGGGGGGCCCCAGCATTTT,CASGPGGPQHF
TRBV6-5,.,.,TRBJ1-2,TGTGCCAGCAGTTACGACGATCTAGGCGGCTACACCTTC,CASSYDDLGGYTF
TRBV7-9,.,.,TRBJ1-6,TGTGCCAGCAGCCAAGATTGGAGTTCACCCCTCCACTTT,CASSQDWSSPLHF
TRBV14,.,.,TRBJ2-5,TGTGCCAGCAGCCAAGTGGGGGCAGAGACCCAGTACTTC,CASSQVGAETQYF
TRBV7-9,.,many,TRBJ1-6,TGTGCCAGCAGCTTTATCGGGCGTTCACCCCTCCACTTT,CASSFIGRSPLHF
TRBV7-2,.,many,TRBJ1-4,TGTGCCAGCAGCTTACTTGGGAGCAGGGAAAAACTGTTTTTT,CASSLLGSREKLFF
TRBV10-3,.,.,TRBJ2-1,TGTGCCATCAGCGACGACCGGGACCCAAGCAATGAGCAGTTCTTC,CAISDDRDPSNEQFF
TRBV29-1,.,.,TRBJ1-2,TGCAACACTTTCGGTTATGGCTACTCCTTC,CNTFGYGYSF
TRBV2,TRBD1,.,TRBJ1-2,TGTGCCAGCAGCTCAAGACAGGGGGTGGGTGGCTACACCTTC,CASSSRQGVGGYTF
TRBV7-2,TRBD1,.,TRBJ1-4,TGTACCAGCAGCTCACCGGGACAGGGTAGTTTGAGGGGTGAAAAACCGTTTTTT,CTSSSPGQGSLRGEKPFF
TRBV7-9,.,.,TRBJ1-4,TGTGCCAACACCCTCACCCTAGTTGGGGGGGCGGAGGAAAAACTGTTTTTT,CANTLTLVGGAEEKLFF
TRBV14,.,.,TRBJ1-2,TGTGCCAGCAGCCAAGTGGGGTTGGTGCTCTATGGCTACACCTTC,CASSQVGLVLYGYTF
TRBV6-2/TRBV6-3,.,.,TRBJ2-5,TGTGCCAGCAATTATATGGACCTTACGGAGACCCAGTACTTC,CASNYMDLTETQYF
TRBV15,.,many,TRBJ1-1,TGTGCCACCAGCAAGTCCCAGTCGGCTGAAGCTTTCTTT,CATSKSQSAEAFF
TRBV20-1,TRBD1,few,TRBJ1-5,TGCAGTGCTGAAGGACAGGACGGCAATCAGCCCCAGCATTTT,CSAEGQDGNQPQHF